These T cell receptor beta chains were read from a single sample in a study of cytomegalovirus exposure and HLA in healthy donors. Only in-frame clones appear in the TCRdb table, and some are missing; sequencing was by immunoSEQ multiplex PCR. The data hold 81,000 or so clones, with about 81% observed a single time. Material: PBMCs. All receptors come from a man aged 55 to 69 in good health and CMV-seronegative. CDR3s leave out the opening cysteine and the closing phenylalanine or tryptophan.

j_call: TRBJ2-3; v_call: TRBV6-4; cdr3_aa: ASSPGLAGDTQY
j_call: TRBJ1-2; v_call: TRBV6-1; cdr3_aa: ASSEASGGYT
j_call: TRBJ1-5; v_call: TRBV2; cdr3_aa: ASSGGRGAQH
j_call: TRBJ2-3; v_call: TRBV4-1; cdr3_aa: ASSQRNVGLTGPDTQY
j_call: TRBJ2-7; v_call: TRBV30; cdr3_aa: AWGRAGVGEQY
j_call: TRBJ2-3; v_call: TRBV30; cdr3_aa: AWAKGGRSTDTQY
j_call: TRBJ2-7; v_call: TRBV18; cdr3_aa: ASSPGQGWDEQY
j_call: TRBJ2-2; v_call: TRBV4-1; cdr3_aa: ASSQGILRIASNTGELF
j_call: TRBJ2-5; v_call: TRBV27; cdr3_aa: ASSMGLAGGRTQY
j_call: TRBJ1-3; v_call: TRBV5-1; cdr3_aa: ASSLAGENTIY
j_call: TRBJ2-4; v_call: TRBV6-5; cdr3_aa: ATGGGGNIQY
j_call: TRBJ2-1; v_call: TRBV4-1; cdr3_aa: ASSPRLINEQF
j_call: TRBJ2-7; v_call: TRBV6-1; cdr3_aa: ASSDGAGEGEQY
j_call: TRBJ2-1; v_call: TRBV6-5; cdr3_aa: ASTKRGGYNEQF
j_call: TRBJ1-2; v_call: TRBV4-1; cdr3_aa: ASSLFSGTAHRYGYT
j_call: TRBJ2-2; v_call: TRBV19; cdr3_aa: ASRMDRVTGELF
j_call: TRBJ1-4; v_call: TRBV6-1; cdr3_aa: ASTTPRRQNEKLF
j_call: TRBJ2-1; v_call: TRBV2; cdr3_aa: ASSWTSGGINEQF
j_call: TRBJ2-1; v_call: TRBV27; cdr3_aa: ASSTRTGSSYNEQF
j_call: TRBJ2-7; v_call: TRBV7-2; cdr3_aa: ASSRETAYEQY
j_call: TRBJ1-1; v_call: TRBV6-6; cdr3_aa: ASTYILGLGEAF
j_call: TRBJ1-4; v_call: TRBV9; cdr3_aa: ASSAKTGKGATNEKLF
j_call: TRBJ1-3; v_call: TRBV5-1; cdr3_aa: ASSSQTGNTIY
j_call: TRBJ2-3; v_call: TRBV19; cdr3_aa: ASSSRDRGADTQY
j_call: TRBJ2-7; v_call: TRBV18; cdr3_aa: ASSPFALADTYEQY
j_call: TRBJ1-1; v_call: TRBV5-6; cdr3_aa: ASSLIRGGTEAF
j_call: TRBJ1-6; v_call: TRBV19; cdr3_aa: ASSTRAGAGNSPLH
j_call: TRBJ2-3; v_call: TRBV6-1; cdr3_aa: ASRTGGWSTDTQY
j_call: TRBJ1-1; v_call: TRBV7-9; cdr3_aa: ASSFQGGTEAF
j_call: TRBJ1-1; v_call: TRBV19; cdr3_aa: ASSIGTNTEAF
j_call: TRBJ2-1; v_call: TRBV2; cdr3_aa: ASSERSGGANEQF
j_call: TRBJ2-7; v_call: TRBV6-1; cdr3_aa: ASSGGGDEQY
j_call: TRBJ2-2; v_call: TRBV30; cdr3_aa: AWRGREAALNTGELF
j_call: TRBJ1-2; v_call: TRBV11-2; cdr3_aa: ASSLGRGNYGYT
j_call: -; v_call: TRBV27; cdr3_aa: ASRLGGGPYEQY
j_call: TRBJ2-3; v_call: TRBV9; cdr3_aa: ASSARTSGGPTQY
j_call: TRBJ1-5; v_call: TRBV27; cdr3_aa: ASSSDRGWNQPQH
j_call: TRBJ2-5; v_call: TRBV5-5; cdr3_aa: ASSSGGQETQY
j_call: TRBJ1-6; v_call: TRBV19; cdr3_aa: ASKSTVFSYNSPLH
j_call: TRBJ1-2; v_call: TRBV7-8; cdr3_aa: ASSPVAGQGLGGYT
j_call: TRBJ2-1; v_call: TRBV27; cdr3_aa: ASRLPGDYNEQF
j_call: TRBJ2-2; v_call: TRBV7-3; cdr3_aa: ASSRGQLYTGELF
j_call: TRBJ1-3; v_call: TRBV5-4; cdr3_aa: ASSLRGGLSGNTIY
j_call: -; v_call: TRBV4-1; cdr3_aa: ASSQNKRTGTRVTYEQY